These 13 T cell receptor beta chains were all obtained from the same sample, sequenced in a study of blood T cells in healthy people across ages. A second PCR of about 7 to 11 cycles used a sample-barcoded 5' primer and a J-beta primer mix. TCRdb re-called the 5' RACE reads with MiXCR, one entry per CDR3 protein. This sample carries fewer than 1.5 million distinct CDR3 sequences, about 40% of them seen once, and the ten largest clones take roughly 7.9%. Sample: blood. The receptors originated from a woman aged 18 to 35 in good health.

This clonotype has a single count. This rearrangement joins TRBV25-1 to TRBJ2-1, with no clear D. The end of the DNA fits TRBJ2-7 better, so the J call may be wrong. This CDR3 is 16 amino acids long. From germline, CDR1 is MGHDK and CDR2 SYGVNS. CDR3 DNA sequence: TGTGCCAGCAGTGATCCCGGACCGATCTCCTACAATGAGCAGTACTTC. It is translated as CASSDPGPISYNEQYF.

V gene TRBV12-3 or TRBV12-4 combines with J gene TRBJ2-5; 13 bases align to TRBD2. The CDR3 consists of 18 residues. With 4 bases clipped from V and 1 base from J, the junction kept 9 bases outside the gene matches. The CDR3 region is CASSSGRLAGGFQETQYF. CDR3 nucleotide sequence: TGTGCCAGCAGTTCGGGAAGACTAGCGGGGGGTTTCCAAGAGACCCAGTACTTC.

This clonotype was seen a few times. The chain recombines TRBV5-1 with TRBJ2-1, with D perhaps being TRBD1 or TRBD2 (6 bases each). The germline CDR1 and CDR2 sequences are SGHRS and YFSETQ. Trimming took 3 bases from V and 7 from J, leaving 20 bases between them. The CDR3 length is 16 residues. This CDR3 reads CASSSGAGSFPNEQFF. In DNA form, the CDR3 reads TGCGCCAGCAGCTCGGGGGCTGGAAGCTTTCCAAATGAGCAGTTCTTC. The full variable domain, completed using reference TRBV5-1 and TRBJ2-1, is KAGVTQTPRYLIKTRGQQVTLSCSPISGHRSVSWYQQTPGQGLQFLFEYFSETQRNKGNFPGRFSGRQFSNSRSEMNVSTLELGDSALYLCASSSGAGSFPNEQFFGPGTRLTVL.

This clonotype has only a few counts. The CDR3 sequence is CAADGGRGVFYNEQFF. The CDR3 DNA follows: TGTGCCGCCGACGGTGGACGAGGCGTATTCTACAATGAGCAGTTCTTC. The chain uses TRBV6-1 and TRBJ2-1; D gene unclear. Germline V CDR1 and CDR2: MNHNS, SASEGT. V dropped 11 bases and J dropped 3 bases, with 23 bases sitting between them. The length of the CDR3 is 16 residues.

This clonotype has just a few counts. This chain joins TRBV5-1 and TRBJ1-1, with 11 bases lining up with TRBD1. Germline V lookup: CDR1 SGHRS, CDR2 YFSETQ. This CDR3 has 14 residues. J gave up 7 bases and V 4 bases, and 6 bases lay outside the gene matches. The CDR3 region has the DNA TGCGCCAGCAGCGTTGGGACAGGGGGGGGTGAAGCTTTCTTT. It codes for CASSVGTGGGEAFF.

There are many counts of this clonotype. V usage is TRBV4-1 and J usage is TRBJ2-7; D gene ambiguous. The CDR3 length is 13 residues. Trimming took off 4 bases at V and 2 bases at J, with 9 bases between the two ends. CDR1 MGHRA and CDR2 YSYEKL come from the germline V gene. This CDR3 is CASSRGLTYEQYF. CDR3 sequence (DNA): TGCGCCAGCAGCCGCGGATTAACCTACGAGCAGTACTTC.

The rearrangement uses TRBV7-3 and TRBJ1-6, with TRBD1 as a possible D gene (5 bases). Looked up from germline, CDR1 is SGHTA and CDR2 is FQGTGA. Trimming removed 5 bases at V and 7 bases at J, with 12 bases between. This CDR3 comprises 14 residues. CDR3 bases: TGTGCCAGCAGCCCAACGGGGCCAAATTCACCCCTCCACTTT. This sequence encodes CASSPTGPNSPLHF.

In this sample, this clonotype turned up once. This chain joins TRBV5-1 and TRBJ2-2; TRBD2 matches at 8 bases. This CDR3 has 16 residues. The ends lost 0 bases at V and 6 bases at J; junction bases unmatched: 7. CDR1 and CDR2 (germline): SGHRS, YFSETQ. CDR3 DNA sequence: TGCGCCAGCAGCTTGGAGGGACTAGTGTCACCCGGGGAGCTGTTTTTT. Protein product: CASSLEGLVSPGELFF.

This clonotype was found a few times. The CDR3 DNA follows: TGTGCCAGCAGCCCCGGGCCCGGGGGCCAAAATTCACCCCTCCACTTT. The encoded protein is CASSPGPGGQNSPLHF. The chain combines TRBV7-6 with TRBJ1-6, with a weak D call TRBD1 (6 bases). The CDR3 covers 16 residues. V was pared by 5 bases and J by 7 bases, with 18 bases between. Germline loops: CDR1 SGHVS, CDR2 FNYEAQ.

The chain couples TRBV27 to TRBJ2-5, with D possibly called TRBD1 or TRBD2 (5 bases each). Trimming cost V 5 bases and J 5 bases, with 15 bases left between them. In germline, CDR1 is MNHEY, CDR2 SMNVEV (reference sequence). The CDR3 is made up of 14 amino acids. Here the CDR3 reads CASSPQTGHETQYF. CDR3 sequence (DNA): TGTGCCAGCAGTCCACAAACGGGGCATGAGACCCAGTACTTC.

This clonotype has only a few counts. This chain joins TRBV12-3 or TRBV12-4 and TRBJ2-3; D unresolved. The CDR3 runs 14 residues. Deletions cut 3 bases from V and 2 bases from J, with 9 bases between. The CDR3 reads CASSFAQATDTQYF. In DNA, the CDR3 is TGTGCCAGCAGTTTCGCCCAGGCCACAGATACGCAGTATTTT.

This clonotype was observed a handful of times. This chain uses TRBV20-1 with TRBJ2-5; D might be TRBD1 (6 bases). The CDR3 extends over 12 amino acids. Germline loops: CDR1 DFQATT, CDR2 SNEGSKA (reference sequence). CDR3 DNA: TGCAGCGCAGAGGGGGTCGGGGAGACCCAGTACTTC. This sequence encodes CSAEGVGETQYF.

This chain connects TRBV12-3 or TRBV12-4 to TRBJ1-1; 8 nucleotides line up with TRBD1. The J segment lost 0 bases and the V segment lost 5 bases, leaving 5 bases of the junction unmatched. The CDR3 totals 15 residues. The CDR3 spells CASSIGTGVNTEAFF. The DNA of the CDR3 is TGTGCCAGCAGTATAGGGACAGGCGTGAACACTGAAGCTTTCTTT.